The 20 T cell receptor beta chains below all came from one sample that was sequenced in a study of T cell responses to AZD1222 COVID-19 vaccine. Clones were read by immunoSEQ multiplex PCR, and TCRdb kept only the in-frame ones, dropping some. Here the sample spans 100,000 to 150,000 clones, over 75% being singletons. Sample: peripheral blood, taken on day 0 of AZD1222 vaccination. The receptors were gathered from an adult in good health.

The rearrangement uses TRBV11-2 and TRBJ2-4; D might be TRBD1 (5 bases). The CDR3 covers 16 residues. Trimming shortened V by 5 bases and J by 0 bases, and 14 bases separated the two germline ends. CDR1 is SGHAT, CDR2 FQNNGV, per germline. The CDR3 loop reads CASSPRQRVAKNIQYF. The DNA for the CDR3 is TGTGCCAGCAGCCCAAGACAGAGAGTAGCCAAAAACATTCAGTACTTC. Drawing the rest from reference TRBV11-2 and TRBJ2-4, the complete variable domain is EAGVAQSPRYKIIEKRQSVAFWCNPISGHATLYWYQQILGQGPKLLIQFQNNGVVDDSQLPKDRFSAERLKGVDSTLKIQPAKLEDSAVYLCASSPRQRVAKNIQYFGAGTRLSVL.

The chain employs TRBV5-1 and TRBJ1-3; D is ambiguous. CDR3 length equals 13 residues. V was trimmed by 0 bases and J by 3 bases, leaving 4 bases between them. CDR1 and CDR2 (germline): SGHRS, YFSETQ. The CDR3 nucleotides read TGCGCCAGCAGCTTGGGATATGGAAACACCATATATTTT. Encoded protein: CASSLGYGNTIYF.

The chain has TRBV19 and TRBJ1-5; D gene uncertain. Trimming shortened V by 3 bases and J by 3 bases, and 12 bases separated the two germline ends. Germline V gives CDR1 LNHDA, CDR2 SQIVND (reference sequence). There are 15 residues in the CDR3. CDR3 DNA: TGTGCCAGTAGTATTTCGGCCAGAGTCAATCAGCCCCAGCATTTT. Its translation is CASSISARVNQPQHF.

V and J are TRBV6-2 or TRBV6-3 and TRBJ1-2, with TRBD1 identical over 8 bases. This CDR3 has 13 amino acids. The V gene's germline CDR1 is MNHEY and CDR2 SVGEGT. J lost 6 bases, V lost 2 bases, and 2 bases had no gene match. CDR3 region: CASSYVDRDGYTF. The CDR3 bases are TGTGCCAGCAGTTACGTGGACAGGGATGGCTACACCTTC.

The J gene is TRBJ2-7, the V gene TRBV6-5, with TRBD1 matching over 7 bases. Germline V gives CDR1 MNHEY, CDR2 SVGAGI. This CDR3 spans 16 amino acids. With 4 bases clipped from V and 0 bases from J, the junction kept 9 bases outside the gene matches. The CDR3 region is CASSSALGQVSYEQYF. CDR3 in DNA: TGTGCCAGCAGTTCCGCCCTCGGACAGGTCTCCTACGAGCAGTACTTC.

The chain is built from TRBV20-1 and TRBJ2-3, with TRBD2 matching over 11 bases. Germline CDR1 DFQATT, CDR2 SNEGSKA (reference sequence). The CDR3 runs to 17 residues. Germline trimming cut 3 bases from V and 4 bases from J; bases unmatched to any gene: 12. The CDR3 loop reads CSASLDSGRAGPDTQYF. The CDR3 nucleotides are TGCAGTGCTAGTCTGGATAGCGGGAGGGCCGGTCCAGATACGCAGTATTTT.

This chain links TRBV5-1 with TRBJ2-5, with D hard to call. This CDR3 has 15 residues. Per germline, CDR1 SGHRS and CDR2 YFSETQ. The germline V and J ends were trimmed by 0 bases and 2 bases, with 11 bases remaining between them. CDR3 DNA: TGCGCCAGCAGCTTGGGGCCAGGCCATCAAGAGACCCAGTACTTC. It translates to CASSLGPGHQETQYF.

The V and J genes are TRBV7-9 and TRBJ2-7, with D possibly TRBD1 on 5 matching bases. Germline CDR1 and CDR2: SEHNR and FQNEAQ (reference sequence). V was cut by 8 bases and J by 2 bases, with 10 bases left in between. This CDR3 region has 12 residues. CDR3 DNA sequence: TGTGCCAGCGCTAGGGGAACCTACGAGCAGTACTTC. Encoded protein: CASARGTYEQYF.

The rearrangement links TRBV10-2 to TRBJ1-2; D is uncertain. V lost 3 bases and J lost 4, with 15 bases in between. The CDR3 totals 15 residues. Germline CDR1 reads WSHSY; CDR2 reads SAAADI. The DNA of the CDR3 is TGCGCCAGCAGTGAAATGGTGCCCGTCCTCTATGGCTACACCTTC. Translation gives CASSEMVPVLYGYTF.

In DNA form, the CDR3 reads TGCGCCAGCAGCCTGGACAGCTTGTACGAGCAGTACTTC. Translated, it gives CASSLDSLYEQYF. This sequence joins TRBV5-1 and TRBJ2-7, with D perhaps TRBD1 (6 bases). The CDR3 covers 13 residues. The V gene's germline CDR1 is SGHRS and CDR2 YFSETQ. Trimming pared 4 bases from V and 4 bases from J, leaving 12 bases between. The full variable domain, in which reference TRBV5-1 and TRBJ2-7 provide the parts outside the CDR3, is KAGVTQTPRYLIKTRGQQVTLSCSPISGHRSVSWYQQTPGQGLQFLFEYFSETQRNKGNFPGRFSGRQFSNSRSEMNVSTLELGDSALYLCASSLDSLYEQYFGPGTRLTVT.

The V and J genes are TRBV7-8 and TRBJ1-2, with 11 bases identical to TRBD1. The germline CDR1 and CDR2 sequences are SGHVS and FQNEAQ. The ends lost 5 bases at V and 7 bases at J; junction bases unmatched: 15. This CDR3 contains 17 residues. The CDR3: CASSPTPLDRGQSGYTF. CDR3 DNA: TGTGCCAGCAGCCCCACTCCCCTGGACAGGGGGCAGAGTGGCTACACCTTC.

The chain links TRBV25-1 to TRBJ1-3; D is unclear. The germline V gene has CDR1 MGHDK and CDR2 SYGVNS. There are 12 residues in the CDR3. V was pared by 8 bases and J by 0 bases, with 5 bases between. DNA of the CDR3: TGTGCCAGCCGTCGCTCTGGAAACACCATATATTTT. This gives the protein CASRRSGNTIYF.

V gene TRBV11-2 combines with J gene TRBJ2-5; no reliable D call. From germline, CDR1 is SGHAT and CDR2 FQNNGV. V lost 0 bases and J lost 9, with 11 bases in between. The CDR3 spans 13 residues. This CDR3 is CASSLEISNAQYF. CDR3 DNA sequence: TGTGCCAGCAGCTTAGAGATTAGCAATGCCCAGTACTTC.

The gene calls are TRBV30 and TRBJ1-5; D is possibly TRBD1 (5 bases). The germline gives CDR1 GTSNPN, CDR2 SVGIG (reference sequence). Trimming pared 3 bases from V and 3 bases from J, leaving 9 bases between. CDR3 length equals 13 residues. CDR3 DNA sequence: TGTGCCTGGAGACGGGACCCCAATCAGCCCCAGCATTTT. Translating gives CAWRRDPNQPQHF.

The sample holds one count of this clone. The rearrangement links TRBV5-8 to TRBJ1-6, with 9 bases fitting TRBD1. Germline CDR1 reads SGHTS; CDR2 reads YDEGEE. V was pared by 9 bases and J by 7 bases, with 11 bases of the junction left unmatched. The CDR3 spans 15 residues. The CDR3 region is CANPDRGLSNSPLHF. CDR3 bases: TGTGCCAACCCGGACAGGGGACTTTCCAATTCACCCCTCCACTTT.

This chain joins TRBV2 and TRBJ2-3; 7 nucleotides agree with TRBD2. V was pared by 7 bases and J by 1 base, with 5 bases of the junction left unmatched. This CDR3 spans 14 amino acids. Germline CDR1 reads SNHLY; CDR2 reads FYNNEI. CDR3 residues: CASIRGRGTDTQYF. For the CDR3, the DNA is TGTGCCAGCATCCGCGGGAGAGGCACAGATACGCAGTATTTT.

The V gene is TRBV6-5, the J gene TRBJ2-3, with D perhaps given as TRBD1 or TRBD2 (5 bases each). Between the trimmed V and J ends, which lost 4 bases and 2 bases, there was a span of 10 bases. This CDR3 region has 14 residues. The germline V gene has CDR1 MNHEY and CDR2 SVGAGI. This CDR3 is CASSSRDVTDTQYF. DNA for the CDR3: TGTGCCAGCAGTTCCCGGGACGTCACAGATACGCAGTATTTT.

This clone was picked up a small number of times. The chain recombines TRBV6-4 with TRBJ1-3, with D unclear. CDR3 length: 15 amino acids. Germline CDR1 reads MRHNA; CDR2 reads SNTAGT. V gave up 2 bases and J gave up 0 bases, with 8 bases separating them. The CDR3 nucleotides are TGTGCCAGCAGTGACAGGCAGGACTCTGGAAACACCATATATTTT. It codes for CASSDRQDSGNTIYF.

V and J are TRBV6-4 and TRBJ2-1; 7 nucleotides match TRBD2. Looked up from germline, CDR1 is MRHNA and CDR2 is SNTAGT. CDR3 size: 14 residues. With V trimmed by 10 bases and J by 4 bases, 10 bases remained unmatched. CDR3 bases: TGTGCCACCGCCCCACAGCGGGGTTACAATGAGCAGTTCTTC. It codes for CATAPQRGYNEQFF.

The CDR3 region is CASHGDLNTEAFF. As DNA, the CDR3 is TGTGCCAGCCACGGAGACCTGAACACTGAAGCTTTCTTT. The rearrangement uses TRBV6-5 and TRBJ1-1; D is ambiguous. Germline lookup yields CDR1 MNHEY and CDR2 SVGAGI. The CDR3 runs to 13 residues. V lost 8 bases, J lost 0 bases, and 10 bases lay in between.